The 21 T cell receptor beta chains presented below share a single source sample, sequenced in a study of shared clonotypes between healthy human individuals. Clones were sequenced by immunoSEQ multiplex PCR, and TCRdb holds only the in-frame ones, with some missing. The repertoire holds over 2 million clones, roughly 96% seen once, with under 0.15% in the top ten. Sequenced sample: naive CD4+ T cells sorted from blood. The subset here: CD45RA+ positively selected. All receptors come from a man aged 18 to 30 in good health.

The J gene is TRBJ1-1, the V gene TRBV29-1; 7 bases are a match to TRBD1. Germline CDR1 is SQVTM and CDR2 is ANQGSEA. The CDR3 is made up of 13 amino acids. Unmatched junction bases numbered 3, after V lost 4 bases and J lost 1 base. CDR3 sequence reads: CSVVRTGNTEAFF. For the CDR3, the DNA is TGCAGCGTTGTGCGGACAGGGAACACTGAAGCTTTCTTT.

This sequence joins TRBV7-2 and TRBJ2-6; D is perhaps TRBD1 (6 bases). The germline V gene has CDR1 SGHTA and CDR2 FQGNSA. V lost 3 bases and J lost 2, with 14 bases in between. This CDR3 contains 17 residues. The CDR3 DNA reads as TGTGCCAGCAGCTTCCGGCCCAGGGGCGCTGGGGCCAACGTCCTGACTTTC. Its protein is CASSFRPRGAGANVLTF.

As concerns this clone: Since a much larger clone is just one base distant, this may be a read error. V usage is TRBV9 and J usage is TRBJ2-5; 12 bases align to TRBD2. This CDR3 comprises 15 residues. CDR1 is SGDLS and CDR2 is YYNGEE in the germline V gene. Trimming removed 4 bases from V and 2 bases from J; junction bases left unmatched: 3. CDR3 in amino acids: CASSRLAGEQETQYF. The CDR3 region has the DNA TGTGCCAGCAGCAGACTAGCGGGGGAGCAAGAGACCCAGTACTTC. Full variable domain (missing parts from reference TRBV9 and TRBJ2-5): DSGVTQTPKHLITATGQRVTLRCSPRSGDLSVYWYQQSLDQGLQFLIQYYNGEERAKGNILERFSAQQFPDLHSELNLSSLELGDSALYFCASSRLAGEQETQYFGPGTRLLVL.

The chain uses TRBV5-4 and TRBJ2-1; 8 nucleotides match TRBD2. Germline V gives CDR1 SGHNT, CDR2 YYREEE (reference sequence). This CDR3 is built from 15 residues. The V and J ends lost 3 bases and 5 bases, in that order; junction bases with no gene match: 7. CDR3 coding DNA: TGTGCCAGCAGCTCTAGGCGGGAGGCCGACAATGAGCAGTTCTTC. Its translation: CASSSRREADNEQFF.

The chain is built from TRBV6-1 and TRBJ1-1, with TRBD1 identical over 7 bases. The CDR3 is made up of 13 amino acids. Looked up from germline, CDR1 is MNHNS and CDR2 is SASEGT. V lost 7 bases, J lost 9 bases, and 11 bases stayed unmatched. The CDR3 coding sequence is TGTGCCAGCAATAAAGACAGGGTTGGACAAGCTTTCTTT. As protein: CASNKDRVGQAFF.

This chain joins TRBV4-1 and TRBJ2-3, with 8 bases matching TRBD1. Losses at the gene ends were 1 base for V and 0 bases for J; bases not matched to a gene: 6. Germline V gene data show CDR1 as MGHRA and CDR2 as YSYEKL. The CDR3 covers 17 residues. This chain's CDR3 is CASSQVTGGMSTDTQYF. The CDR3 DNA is TGCGCCAGCAGCCAAGTTACAGGGGGGATGAGCACAGATACGCAGTATTTT.

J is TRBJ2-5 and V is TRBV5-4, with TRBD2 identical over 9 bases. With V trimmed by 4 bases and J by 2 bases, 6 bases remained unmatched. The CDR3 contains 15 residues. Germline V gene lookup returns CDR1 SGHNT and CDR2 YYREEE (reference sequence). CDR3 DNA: TGTGCCAGCAGCACGGGACTAGCACATCAAGAGACCCAGTACTTC. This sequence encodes CASSTGLAHQETQYF.

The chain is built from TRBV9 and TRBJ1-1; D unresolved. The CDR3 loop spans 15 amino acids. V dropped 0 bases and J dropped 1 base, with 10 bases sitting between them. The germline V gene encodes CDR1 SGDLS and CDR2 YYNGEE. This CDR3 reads CASSVDSSRNTEAFF. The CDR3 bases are TGTGCCAGCAGCGTAGACTCCTCCCGGAACACTGAAGCTTTCTTT. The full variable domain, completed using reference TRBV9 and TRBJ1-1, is DSGVTQTPKHLITATGQRVTLRCSPRSGDLSVYWYQQSLDQGLQFLIQYYNGEERAKGNILERFSAQQFPDLHSELNLSSLELGDSALYFCASSVDSSRNTEAFFGQGTRLTVV.

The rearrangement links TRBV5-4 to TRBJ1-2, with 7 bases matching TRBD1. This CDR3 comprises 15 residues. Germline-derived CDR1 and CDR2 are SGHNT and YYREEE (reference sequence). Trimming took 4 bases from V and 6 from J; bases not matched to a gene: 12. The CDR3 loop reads CASSEGQESLNGYTF. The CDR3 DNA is TGTGCCAGCAGCGAAGGACAGGAGTCATTAAATGGCTACACCTTC.

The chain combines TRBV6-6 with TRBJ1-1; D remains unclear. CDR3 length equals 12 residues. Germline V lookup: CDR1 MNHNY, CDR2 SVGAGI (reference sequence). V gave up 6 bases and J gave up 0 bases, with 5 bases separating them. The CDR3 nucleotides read TGTGCCAGCAGAGCCTTGAACACTGAAGCTTTCTTT. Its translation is CASRALNTEAFF.

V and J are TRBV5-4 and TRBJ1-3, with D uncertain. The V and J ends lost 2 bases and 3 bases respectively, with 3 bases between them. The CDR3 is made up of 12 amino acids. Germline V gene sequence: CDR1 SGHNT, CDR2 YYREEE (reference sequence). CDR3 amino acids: CASSFGGNTIYF. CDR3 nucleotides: TGTGCCAGCAGCTTCGGTGGAAACACCATATATTTT.

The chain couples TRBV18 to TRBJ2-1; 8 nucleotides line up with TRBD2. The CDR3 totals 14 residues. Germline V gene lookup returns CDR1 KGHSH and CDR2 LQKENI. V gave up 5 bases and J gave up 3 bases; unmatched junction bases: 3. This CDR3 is CASSAGTSYNEQFF. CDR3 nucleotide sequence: TGTGCCAGCTCAGCCGGGACTAGCTACAATGAGCAGTTCTTC.

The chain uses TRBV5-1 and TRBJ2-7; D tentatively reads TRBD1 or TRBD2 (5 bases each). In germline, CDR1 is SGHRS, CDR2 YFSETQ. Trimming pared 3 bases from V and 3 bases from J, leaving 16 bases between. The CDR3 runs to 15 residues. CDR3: CASSSIRGVGYEQYF. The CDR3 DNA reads TGCGCCAGCAGCTCCATTAGAGGGGTCGGCTACGAGCAGTACTTC.

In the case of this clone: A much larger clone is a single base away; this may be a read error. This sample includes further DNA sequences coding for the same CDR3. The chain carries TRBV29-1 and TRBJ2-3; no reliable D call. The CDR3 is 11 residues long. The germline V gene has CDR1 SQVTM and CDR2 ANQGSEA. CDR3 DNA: TGCAGCGTTAAGGTCACAGATACGCAGTATTTC. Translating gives CSVKVTDTQYF.

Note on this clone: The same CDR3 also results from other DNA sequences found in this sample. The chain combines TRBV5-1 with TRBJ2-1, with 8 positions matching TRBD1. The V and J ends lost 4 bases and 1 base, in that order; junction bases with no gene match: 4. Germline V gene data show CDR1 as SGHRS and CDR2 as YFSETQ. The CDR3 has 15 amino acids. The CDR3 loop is CASSLQGGSYNEQFF. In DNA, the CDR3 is TGCGCCAGCAGCCTACAGGGGGGTTCCTACAATGAGCAGTTCTTC.

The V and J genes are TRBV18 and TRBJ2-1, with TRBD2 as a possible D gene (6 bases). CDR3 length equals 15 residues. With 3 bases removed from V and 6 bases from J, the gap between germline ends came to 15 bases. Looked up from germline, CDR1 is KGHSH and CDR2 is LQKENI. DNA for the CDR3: TGTGCCAGCTCACCGGTTCACTCCGGGGGCAATGAGCAGTTCTTC. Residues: CASSPVHSGGNEQFF.

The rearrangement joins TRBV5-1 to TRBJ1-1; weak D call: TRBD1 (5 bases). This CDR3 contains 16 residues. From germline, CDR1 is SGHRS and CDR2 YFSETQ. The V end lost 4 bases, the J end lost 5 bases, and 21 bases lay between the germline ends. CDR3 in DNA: TGCGCCAGCAGCCACCGGGGCCAGGGAGGGGAAACTGAAGCTTTCTTT. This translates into CASSHRGQGGETEAFF.

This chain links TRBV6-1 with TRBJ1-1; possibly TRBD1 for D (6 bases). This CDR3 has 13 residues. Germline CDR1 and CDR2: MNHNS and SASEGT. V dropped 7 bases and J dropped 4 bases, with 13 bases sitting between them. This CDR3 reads CASIPGAATEAFF. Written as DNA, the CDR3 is TGTGCCAGCATCCCAGGGGCAGCCACTGAAGCTTTCTTT.

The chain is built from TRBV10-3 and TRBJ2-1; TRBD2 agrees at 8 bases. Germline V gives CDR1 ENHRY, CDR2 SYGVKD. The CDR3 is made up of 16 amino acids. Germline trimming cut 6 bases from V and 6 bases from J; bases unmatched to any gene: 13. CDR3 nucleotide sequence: TGTGCCATCAGCCTCCAACTAGCGGAGTCCGGCAATGAGCAGTTCTTC. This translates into CAISLQLAESGNEQFF.

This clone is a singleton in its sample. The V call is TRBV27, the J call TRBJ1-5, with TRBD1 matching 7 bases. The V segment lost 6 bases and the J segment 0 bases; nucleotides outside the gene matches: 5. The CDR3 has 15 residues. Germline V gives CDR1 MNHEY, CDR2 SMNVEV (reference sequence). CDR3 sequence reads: CASSAGGYSNQPQHF. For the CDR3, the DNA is TGTGCCAGCAGCGCAGGGGGATATAGCAATCAGCCCCAGCATTTT.

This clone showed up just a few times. The CDR3 nucleotides read TGTGCCAGTAGTGGGGGGAGCGGCTACACCTTC. It codes for CASSGGSGYTF. The chain couples TRBV19 to TRBJ1-2; D is possibly TRBD1 (5 bases). Trimming left V 5 bases short and J 8 bases short, with 9 bases between. Germline CDR1 reads LNHDA; CDR2 reads SQIVND (reference sequence). This CDR3 contains 11 residues.